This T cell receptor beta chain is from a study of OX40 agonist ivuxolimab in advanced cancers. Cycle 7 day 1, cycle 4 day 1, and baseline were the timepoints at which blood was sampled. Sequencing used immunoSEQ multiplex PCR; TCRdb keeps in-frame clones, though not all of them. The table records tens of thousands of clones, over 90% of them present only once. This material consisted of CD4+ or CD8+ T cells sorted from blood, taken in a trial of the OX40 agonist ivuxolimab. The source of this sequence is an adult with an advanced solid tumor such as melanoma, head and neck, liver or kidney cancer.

The CDR3 reads CASSYGQGGAWGYTF. The CDR3 coding sequence is TGTGCCAGCAGTTATGGGCAGGGGGGTGCGTGGGGCTACACCTTC. The chain is built from TRBV27 and TRBJ1-2; 7 bases are a match to TRBD1. The CDR3 runs to 15 residues. Trimming at V came to 4 bases and at J to 8 bases, leaving 13 bases not matched to a gene. Germline CDR1 is MNHEY and CDR2 is SMNVEV (reference sequence).